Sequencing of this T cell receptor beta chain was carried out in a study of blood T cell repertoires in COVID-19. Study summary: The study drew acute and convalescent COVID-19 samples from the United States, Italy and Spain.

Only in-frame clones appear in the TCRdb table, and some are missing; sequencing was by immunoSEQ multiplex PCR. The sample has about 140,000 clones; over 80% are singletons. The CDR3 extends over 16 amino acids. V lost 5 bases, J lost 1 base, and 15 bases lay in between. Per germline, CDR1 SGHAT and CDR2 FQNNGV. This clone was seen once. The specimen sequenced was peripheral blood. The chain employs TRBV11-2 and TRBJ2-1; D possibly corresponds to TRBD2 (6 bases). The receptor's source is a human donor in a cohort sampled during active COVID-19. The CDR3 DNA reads TGTGCCAGCAGCCCCCCCATGCGGGGATCCTACAATGAGCAGTTCTTC. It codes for CASSPPMRGSYNEQFF.